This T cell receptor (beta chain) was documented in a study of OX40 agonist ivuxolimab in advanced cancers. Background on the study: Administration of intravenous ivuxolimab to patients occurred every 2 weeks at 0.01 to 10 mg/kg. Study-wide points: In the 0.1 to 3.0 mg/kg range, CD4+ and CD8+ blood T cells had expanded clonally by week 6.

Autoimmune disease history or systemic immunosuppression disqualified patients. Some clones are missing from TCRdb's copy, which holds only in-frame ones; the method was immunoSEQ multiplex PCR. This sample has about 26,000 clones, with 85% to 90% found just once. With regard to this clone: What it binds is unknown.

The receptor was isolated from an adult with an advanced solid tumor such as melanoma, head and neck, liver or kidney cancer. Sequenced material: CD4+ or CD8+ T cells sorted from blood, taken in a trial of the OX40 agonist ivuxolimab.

The CDR3 reads CASSLGGTEQFF. CDR3 nucleotide sequence: TGTGCCAGCAGCTTGGGGGGAACCGAGCAGTTCTTC. The rearrangement joins TRBV7-9 to TRBJ2-1; D is perhaps TRBD2 (6 bases). V was cut by 3 bases and J by 10 bases, with 10 bases left in between. This CDR3 contains 12 residues. Germline V gene sequence: CDR1 SEHNR, CDR2 FQNEAQ (reference sequence).